Below are 16 T cell receptor beta chains sequenced from a single sample in a study of Graves' ophthalmopathy and Graves' hyperthyroidism. Transcripts of RNA were the source for amplifying TCR beta CDR3 regions. The first round was an RT-PCR with HTBI primers, and the second round was a multiplex PCR. TCRdb re-called the multiplex PCR reads with MiXCR, one entry per CDR3 protein. The data contain about 400,000 distinct CDR3 sequences, roughly 18% of them seen just once; the ten biggest clones take up roughly 1.6%. The sequenced sample consisted of peripheral blood. The receptors here all came from a woman under 30 with Graves' ophthalmopathy.

This clonotype was detected ten times or more. This rearrangement joins TRBV2 to TRBJ1-5, with 8 bases identical to TRBD1. Per the germline V gene, CDR1 is SNHLY and CDR2 is FYNNEI. J lost 11 bases, V lost 4 bases, and 13 bases had no gene match. This CDR3 is built from 15 residues. Here the CDR3 reads CASSASGGPAGAQHF. The CDR3, as DNA: TGTGCCAGCAGTGCATCAGGGGGCCCCGCCGGGGCCCAGCATTTT.

The table lists this clonotype with many counts. Compared with germline, one end of the junction differs, possibly owing to a read error. This chain links TRBV12-3 or TRBV12-4 with TRBJ2-7; 8 positions agree with TRBD1. The CDR3 runs 13 residues. CDR3 protein: CASSLVLGPDRAF. The CDR3, as DNA: TGTGCCAGCAGTCTGGTTTTGGGCCCGGACAGGGCCTTC.

This clonotype occurred many times. The rearrangement links TRBV12-3 or TRBV12-4 to TRBJ2-2, with 8 positions matching TRBD2. The CDR3 is 16 residues long. The V and J ends lost 3 bases and 5 bases, in that order; junction bases with no gene match: 8. For the CDR3, the DNA is TGTGCCAGCAGTTTTATCAGCGGGAGAGGGACCGGGGAGCTGTTTTTT. Encoded protein: CASSFISGRGTGELFF.

This clonotype was detected ten times or more. This chain links TRBV12-3 or TRBV12-4 with TRBJ2-4, with D unresolved. The CDR3 is 12 residues long. Trimming pared 4 bases from V and 6 bases from J, leaving 7 bases between. This CDR3 reads CASSSGGNIQYF. The CDR3 nucleotides are TGTGCCAGCAGTTCGGGCGGAAACATTCAGTACTTC.

Many counts were recorded for this clonotype. J is TRBJ2-5 and V is TRBV19; weak D call: TRBD2 (6 bases). V gave up 3 bases and J gave up 6 bases, with 14 bases separating them. Germline V gives CDR1 LNHDA, CDR2 SQIVND (reference sequence). The CDR3 loop spans 14 amino acids. CDR3 protein: CASSMGTSTKTQYF. The CDR3 DNA reads as TGTGCCAGTAGTATGGGAACTAGCACGAAGACCCAGTACTTC.

The V gene is TRBV12-5, the J gene TRBJ1-1; D ambiguous. Trimming cost V 5 bases and J 0 bases, with 7 bases left between them. This CDR3 has 13 residues. Germline CDR1 LGHNT, CDR2 FRNRAP. This CDR3 is CASGRGLNTEAFF. CDR3 in DNA: TGTGCTAGTGGTAGAGGACTGAACACTGAAGCTTTCTTT.

This clonotype was picked up many times. The rearrangement joins TRBV28 to TRBJ2-5; TRBD2 matches at 7 bases. CDR1 and CDR2 from the germline V gene are MDHEN and SYDVKM. Losses at the gene ends were 6 bases for V and 1 base for J; bases not matched to a gene: 11. The CDR3 consists of 16 residues. The CDR3 spells CASSLPGGGGQETQYF. In DNA, the CDR3 is TGTGCCAGCAGCCTTCCCGGTGGGGGGGGCCAAGAGACCCAGTACTTC.

This clonotype has ten or more counts. This sequence joins TRBV12-3 or TRBV12-4 and TRBJ2-3; D ambiguous. V was shortened by 3 bases and J by 4 bases, with 8 bases between the two germline ends. The CDR3 consists of 13 residues. CDR3 DNA: TGTGCCAGCAGTTTGAGTGCGGCAGATACGCAGTATTTT. Its translation is CASSLSAADTQYF.

The V gene is TRBV18, the J gene TRBJ2-5; D is perhaps TRBD1 or TRBD2 (5 bases each). CDR1 is KGHSH and CDR2 is LQKENI in the germline V gene. V gave up 2 bases and J gave up 1 base, with 29 bases separating them. The CDR3 contains 21 residues. CDR3: CASSPTRGPTGRSTLQETQYF. The CDR3 bases are TGTGCCAGCTCACCAACTCGGGGACCTACTGGAAGATCTACTCTCCAAGAGACCCAGTACTTC.

This clonotype was seen repeatedly, ten times or more. The DNA of the CDR3 is TGTGCCATCGGGCGGAGCGAGTCTTACGAGCAGTACTTC. Residues: CAIGRSESYEQYF. J is TRBJ2-7 and V is TRBV10-3; the D is unclear. Trimming shortened V by 8 bases and J by 4 bases, and 15 bases separated the two germline ends. The CDR3 runs to 13 residues. Germline lookup yields CDR1 ENHRY and CDR2 SYGVKD.

This sequence joins TRBV29-1 and TRBJ1-1; the D gene is possibly TRBD1 (5 bases). Trimming pared 5 bases from V and 8 bases from J, leaving 15 bases between. From germline, CDR1 is SQVTM and CDR2 ANQGSEA. The length of the CDR3 is 12 residues. CDR3 amino acids: CSVFFTGTEAFF. The CDR3 DNA reads TGCAGCGTTTTTTTTACCGGGACCGAAGCTTTCTTT. The variable domain in full, completed from reference TRBV29-1 and TRBJ1-1, reads SAVISQKPSRDICQRGTSLTIQCQVDSQVTMMFWYRQQPGQSLTLIATANQGSEATYESGFVIDKFPISRPNLTFSTLTVSNMSPEDSSIYLCSVFFTGTEAFFGQGTRLTVV.

This clonotype was seen repeatedly, ten times or more. The chain combines TRBV19 with TRBJ2-2; D gene uncertain. Germline V gene lookup returns CDR1 LNHDA and CDR2 SQIVND (reference sequence). With 6 bases removed from V and 8 bases from J, the gap between germline ends came to 7 bases. The CDR3 runs 11 residues. This chain's CDR3 is CASRNRGELFF. The CDR3 bases are TGTGCCAGTAGAAACAGAGGGGAGCTGTTTTTT.

About this clonotype: It is likely a read error, because the conserved phenylalanine at the end of the CDR3 is missing. The chain carries TRBV12-3 or TRBV12-4 and TRBJ1-6, with D tentatively TRBD1 (5 bases). Trimming took 4 bases from V and 9 from J, leaving 16 bases between them. The CDR3 spans 15 residues. CDR3: CASSWYRLGFSPLHY. The CDR3 bases are TGTGCCAGCAGTTGGTACAGGCTTGGCTTTTCACCCCTCCACTAT.

V and J are TRBV10-3 and TRBJ2-5, with 10 bases that match TRBD1. Germline assignment: CDR1 ENHRY and CDR2 SYGVKD. This CDR3 has 14 residues. J was trimmed by 4 bases and V by 6 bases; bases with no gene match: 5. Written as DNA, the CDR3 is TGTGCCATCAGCCCGGGACAGGGGAGAGAGACCCAGTACTTC. This sequence encodes CAISPGQGRETQYF.

This clonotype was observed a single time. The chain uses TRBV6-1 and TRBJ1-2; 7 bases align to TRBD1. V trimming: 5 bases; J trimming: 7 bases; junction bases outside the gene matches: 10. Germline V CDR1 and CDR2: MNHNS, SASEGT. The CDR3 sequence is 14 residues long. Written as DNA, the CDR3 is TGTGCCAGCAGTCCAGACAGGGACCGCGGTGGCTACACCTTC. The encoded protein is CASSPDRDRGGYTF.

This clonotype was seen many times. This chain connects TRBV29-1 to TRBJ2-5; tentative D call: TRBD1 (5 bases). CDR1 is SQVTM, CDR2 ANQGSEA, per germline. Trimming left V 7 bases short and J 1 base short, with 13 bases between. This CDR3 is 13 amino acids long. CDR3 region: CSAPTAVQETQYF. Written as DNA, the CDR3 is TGCAGCGCTCCGACAGCCGTCCAAGAGACCCAGTACTTC.